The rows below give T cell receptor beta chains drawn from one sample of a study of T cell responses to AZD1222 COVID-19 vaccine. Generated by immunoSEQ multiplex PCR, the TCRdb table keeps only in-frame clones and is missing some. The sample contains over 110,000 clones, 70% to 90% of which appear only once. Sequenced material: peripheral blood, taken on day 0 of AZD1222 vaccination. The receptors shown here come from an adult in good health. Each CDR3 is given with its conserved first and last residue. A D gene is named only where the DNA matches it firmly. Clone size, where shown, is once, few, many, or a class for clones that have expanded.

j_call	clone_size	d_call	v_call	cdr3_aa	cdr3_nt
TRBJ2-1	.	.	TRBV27	CASSLGGNEQFF	TGTGCCAGCAGTTTGGGGGGCAATGAGCAGTTCTTC
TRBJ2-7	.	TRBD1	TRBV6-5	CASSQGGQGLHEQYF	TGTGCCAGCAGCCAAGGGGGACAGGGTTTACACGAGCAGTACTTC
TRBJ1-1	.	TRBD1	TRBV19	CASSIGRGRAEAFF	TGTGCCAGTAGTATAGGGAGGGGGCGAGCTGAAGCTTTCTTT
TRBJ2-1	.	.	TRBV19	CASTVGERYEQFF	TGTGCCAGTACCGTCGGTGAGAGGTATGAGCAGTTCTTC
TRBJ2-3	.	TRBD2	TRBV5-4	CASSLVGGRGTDTQYF	TGTGCCAGCAGCTTGGTTGGCGGGAGGGGCACAGATACGCAGTATTTT
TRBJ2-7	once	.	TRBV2	CASSGQGGNYEQYF	TGTGCCAGCAGTGGGCAGGGGGGAAACTACGAGCAGTACTTC
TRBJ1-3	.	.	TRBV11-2	CASSLTVTSGNTIYF	TGTGCCAGCAGCTTAACAGTGACCTCTGGAAACACCATATATTTT
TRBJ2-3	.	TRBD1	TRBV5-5	CASSLGQGSENF	TGTGCCAGCAGCTTAGGACAGGGATCTGAGAATTTT
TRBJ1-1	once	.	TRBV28	CASSLPGGQMNTEAFF	TGTGCCAGCAGTCTACCTGGGGGTCAAATGAACACTGAAGCTTTCTTT
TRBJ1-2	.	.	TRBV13	CASSFYDSVYGYTF	TGTGCCAGCAGCTTCTATGACAGTGTGTATGGCTACACCTTC
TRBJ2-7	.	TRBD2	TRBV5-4	CASSLRGLQSSYEQYF	TGTGCCAGCAGCTTGAGGGGACTACAGAGCTCCTACGAGCAGTACTTC
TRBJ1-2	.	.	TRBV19	CASSIGHTLLGGLYGYTF	TGTGCCAGTAGTATAGGTCACACGCTATTGGGCGGTCTCTATGGCTACACCTTC
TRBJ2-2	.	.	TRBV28	CASSLVSGGRMRELFF	TGTGCCAGCAGTTTGGTTTCCGGGGGGCGCATGAGGGAGCTGTTTTTT
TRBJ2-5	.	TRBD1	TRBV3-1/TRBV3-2	CASSPRDSEETQYF	TGTGCCAGCAGCCCCCGGGACAGCGAAGAGACCCAGTACTTC
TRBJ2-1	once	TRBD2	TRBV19	CASSMRTSGYNEQFF	TGTGCCAGTAGTATGAGGACTAGCGGCTACAATGAGCAGTTCTTC
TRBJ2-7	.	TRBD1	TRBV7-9	CASSFGTVPYEQYF	TGTGCCAGCAGCTTCGGGACAGTTCCCTACGAGCAGTACTTC
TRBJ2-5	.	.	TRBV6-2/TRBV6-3	CASSYGETQYF	TGTGCCAGCAGTTACGGAGAGACCCAGTACTTC
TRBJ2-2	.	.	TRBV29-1	CSGQNTGELFF	TGCAGCGGACAGAACACCGGGGAGCTGTTTTTT
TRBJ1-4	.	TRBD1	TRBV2	CASRGAGTEYTTNEKLFF	TGTGCCAGCAGGGGGGCCGGGACAGAATATACTACTAATGAAAAACTGTTTTTT
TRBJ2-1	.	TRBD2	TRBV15	CATSRDSGSPHEQFF	TGTGCCACCAGCAGGGACAGCGGGAGTCCCCATGAGCAGTTCTTC
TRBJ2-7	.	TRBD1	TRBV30	CAWRTGDYEQYF	TGTGCCTGGAGGACAGGGGACTACGAGCAGTACTTC
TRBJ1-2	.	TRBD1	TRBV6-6	CASRTTGERYGYTF	TGTGCCAGCAGAACGACAGGGGAGAGGTATGGCTACACCTTC
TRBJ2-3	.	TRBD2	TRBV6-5	CASKSTSGNTDTQYF	TGTGCCAGCAAATCGACTAGCGGGAATACAGATACGCAGTATTTT
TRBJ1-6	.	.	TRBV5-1	CASSLATGTYSYNSPLHF	TGCGCCAGCAGCTTGGCTACAGGGACCTACTCCTATAATTCACCCCTCCACTTT
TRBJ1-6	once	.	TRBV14	CASSQLDGLYSLLHF	TGTGCCAGCAGCCAACTCGACGGCCTCTATTCACTCCTCCACTTT
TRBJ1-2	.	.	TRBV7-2	CASSLVAVDGYTF	TGTGCCAGCAGCTTAGTGGCCGTGGACGGCTACACCTTC
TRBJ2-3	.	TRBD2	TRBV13	CASSLTGLAETDTQYF	TGTGCCAGCAGCTTAACAGGACTAGCTGAAACAGATACGCAGTATTTT
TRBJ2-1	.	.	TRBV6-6	CASSLQGYNEQFF	TGTGCCAGCAGTCTACAGGGTTACAATGAGCAGTTCTTC
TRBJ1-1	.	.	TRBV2	CASSDRQVGRGGAFF	TGTGCCAGCAGTGACAGGCAGGTTGGGCGTGGCGGAGCTTTCTTT